Shown below are 30 T cell receptor beta chains from a single sample sequenced in a study of shared clonotypes between healthy human individuals (dated by TCRdb to 2020 to 2022). Library creation used the immunoSEQ multiplex PCR assay. Imported from immuneACCESS, the table was reduced by TCRdb to in-frame sequences with V and J called. These copies leave out some clones; in studies compared against another copy, an unresolved V gene accounts for under half, and the cause of the remainder is not known. Across this sample there are roughly 1,600,000 clones, with approximately 98.5% seen only once. 0.36% of the sample is held by the ten biggest clonotypes. Sequencing used naive CD4+ T cells sorted from blood. In the paper's terms, the cell subset or site label means: CD45RA+ positively selected. These receptors were collected from a young man in good health.

The V call is TRBV5-1, the J call TRBJ2-5; TRBD2 matches at 8 bases. The ends lost 4 bases at V and 2 bases at J; junction bases unmatched: 7. The length of the CDR3 is 15 residues. From germline, CDR1 is SGHRS and CDR2 YFSETQ. The CDR3 sequence is CASSVVLAEQETQYF. The CDR3, as DNA: TGCGCCAGCAGCGTTGTACTAGCGGAACAAGAGACCCAGTACTTC.

The chain employs TRBV7-9 and TRBJ2-7, with TRBD1 matching 11 bases. V lost 3 bases to trimming and J lost 5 bases; unmatched junction nucleotides: 3. The CDR3 covers 14 residues. Germline loops: CDR1 SEHNR, CDR2 FQNEAQ (reference sequence). CDR3 coding DNA: TGTGCCAGCAGCTTCAGGGGACAGGGGGACGAGCAGTACTTC. The encoded protein is CASSFRGQGDEQYF.

The chain uses TRBV5-1 and TRBJ2-5, with TRBD2 identical over 14 bases. V was pared by 3 bases and J by 5 bases, with 6 bases of the junction left unmatched. CDR1 is SGHRS, CDR2 YFSETQ, per germline. CDR3 length: 16 amino acids. This CDR3 reads CASSSGTSGRYETQYF. CDR3 in DNA: TGCGCCAGCAGCTCGGGGACTAGCGGGAGATATGAGACCCAGTACTTC.

The rearrangement joins TRBV2 to TRBJ2-2; 7 nucleotides line up with TRBD1. The CDR3 loop spans 15 amino acids. Germline values: CDR1 SNHLY, CDR2 FYNNEI. The V and J ends lost 5 bases and 5 bases, in that order; junction bases with no gene match: 8. CDR3: CASSFDRARTGELFF. In DNA form, the CDR3 reads TGTGCCAGCAGTTTTGACAGGGCAAGAACCGGGGAGCTGTTTTTT. The variable domain in full, completed from reference TRBV2 and TRBJ2-2, reads EPEVTQTPSHQVTQMGQEVILRCVPISNHLYFYWYRQILGQKVEFLVSFYNNEISEKSEIFDDQFSVERPDGSNFTLKIRSTKLEDSAMYFCASSFDRARTGELFFGEGSRLTVL.

Concerning this clone itself: Other DNA variants within this sample encode the same CDR3. The chain has TRBV7-7 and TRBJ2-7; either TRBD1 or TRBD2 may supply D (5 bases each). With 1 base removed from V and 1 base from J, the gap between germline ends came to 8 bases. CDR3 length: 14 amino acids. Germline V gene lookup returns CDR1 SSHAT and CDR2 FNYEAQ (reference sequence). As DNA, the CDR3 is TGTGCCAGCAGCTTAGGGGACGGGTCCTACGAGCAGTACTTC. This codes for CASSLGDGSYEQYF.

The chain couples TRBV11-2 to TRBJ1-1; D remains unclear. V lost 2 bases, J lost 9 bases, and 16 bases lay in between. Germline V CDR1 and CDR2: SGHAT, FQNNGV. The CDR3 loop spans 14 amino acids. CDR3 sequence: CASSLFVGWRKAFF. Written as DNA, the CDR3 is TGTGCCAGCAGCTTATTCGTGGGATGGAGGAAAGCTTTCTTT.

The genes are TRBV5-8 and TRBJ2-7, with a possible D match to TRBD1 (5 bases). Trimming took 8 bases from V and 0 from J, leaving 15 bases between them. The length of the CDR3 is 14 residues. Germline V gene sequence: CDR1 SGHTS, CDR2 YDEGEE. The CDR3 nucleotides read TGTGCCAGTTCGGCTATACAGGACTCCTACGAGCAGTACTTC. This sequence encodes CASSAIQDSYEQYF.

Points on this clone: Other DNA sequences from this sample encode an identical CDR3 as well. The chain carries TRBV5-1 and TRBJ2-2, with D unclear. Per germline, CDR1 SGHRS and CDR2 YFSETQ. V lost 0 bases and J 5 bases, leaving 2 bases between the germline ends. This CDR3 is built from 12 residues. The CDR3 region has the DNA TGCGCCAGCAGCTTGGCTACCGGGGAGCTGTTTTTT. This sequence encodes CASSLATGELFF.

The chain uses TRBV30 and TRBJ1-5; D not certain. Trimming cost V 1 base and J 2 bases, with 12 bases left between them. CDR1 is GTSNPN and CDR2 is SVGIG in the germline V gene (reference sequence). The length of the CDR3 is 15 residues. The CDR3 nucleotides read TGTGCCTGGAGTGAGACTAGTATGGGCAATCAGCCCCAGCATTTT. Its translation is CAWSETSMGNQPQHF.

The V gene is TRBV11-3, the J gene TRBJ2-1; 7 bases fit TRBD2. Trimming at V came to 5 bases and at J to 8 bases, leaving 6 bases not matched to a gene. The CDR3 consists of 13 residues. CDR1 is SGHNT, CDR2 YENEEA, per germline. The CDR3 bases are TGTGCCAGCAGCCCCGCGGGAGCGGATGAGCAGTTCTTC. It is translated as CASSPAGADEQFF.

The chain uses TRBV19 and TRBJ2-7; no clear D gene. V was pared by 5 bases and J by 5 bases, with 16 bases between. CDR3 size: 14 residues. Germline V gene data show CDR1 as LNHDA and CDR2 as SQIVND (reference sequence). In nucleotides, the CDR3 is TGTGCCAGTAGTTTTTTGGCGAAGGGCAACGAGCAGTACTTC. It translates to CASSFLAKGNEQYF.

V gene TRBV2 combines with J gene TRBJ2-1; 7 bases are shared with TRBD2. Trimming took 6 bases from V and 11 from J; bases not matched to a gene: 7. The V gene's germline CDR1 is SNHLY and CDR2 FYNNEI. This CDR3 contains 12 residues. This CDR3 reads CASRQRDLQQFF. The DNA of the CDR3 is TGTGCCAGCAGACAGCGGGACTTACAGCAGTTCTTC.

The rearrangement uses TRBV19 and TRBJ2-6; D gene unclear. CDR3 length: 14 residues. Germline-derived CDR1 and CDR2 are LNHDA and SQIVND (reference sequence). Trimming took 9 bases from V and 0 from J, leaving 9 bases between them. The CDR3 region is CASLGVSGANVLTF. For the CDR3, the DNA is TGTGCCAGCCTTGGGGTCTCTGGGGCCAACGTCCTGACTTTC.

About this clone itself: Other DNA sequences within the sample encode an identical CDR3. The chain has TRBV5-1 and TRBJ1-1, with D possibly TRBD1 on 6 matching bases. CDR1 is SGHRS, CDR2 YFSETQ, per germline. Trimming removed 6 bases at V and 5 bases at J, with 11 bases between. This CDR3 is built from 12 residues. The DNA of the CDR3 is TGCGCCAGCACGAGGGGGGATACTGAAGCTTTCTTT. It is translated as CASTRGDTEAFF.

The CDR3 bases are TGCACCAAAAAAGTCTATACGCGGGAGCAGTACTTC. Translation gives CTKKVYTREQYF. This sequence joins TRBV1 and TRBJ2-7; the table assigns TRBD2, which was not confirmed against the DNA. TRBV1 represents a pseudogene. The CDR3 has 12 residues.

The chain recombines TRBV5-4 with TRBJ2-5, with a weak D call TRBD2 (6 bases). The V gene's germline CDR1 is SGHNT and CDR2 YYREEE (reference sequence). The CDR3 has 15 residues. V lost 4 bases to trimming and J lost 5 bases, with 18 bases between them. The CDR3 sequence is CASSPGGLEGETQYF. The CDR3 DNA is TGTGCCAGCAGCCCTGGGGGACTCGAGGGGGAGACCCAGTACTTC.

The chain uses TRBV5-1 and TRBJ2-7; TRBD1 agrees at 9 bases. With V trimmed by 4 bases and J by 3 bases, 5 bases remained unmatched. This CDR3 is built from 14 residues. CDR1 is SGHRS and CDR2 is YFSETQ in the germline V gene. DNA for the CDR3: TGCGCCAGCAGCCGGAGGGACAGGGACTACGAGCAGTACTTC. Residues: CASSRRDRDYEQYF.

The chain employs TRBV27 and TRBJ2-7; 14 bases fit TRBD2. The CDR3 consists of 15 residues. From germline, CDR1 is MNHEY and CDR2 SMNVEV (reference sequence). Germline trimming cut 6 bases from V and 2 bases from J; bases unmatched to any gene: 3. CDR3 sequence reads: CASRGLAGEAYEQYF. CDR3 nucleotide sequence: TGTGCCAGCAGGGGACTAGCGGGAGAAGCCTACGAGCAGTACTTC.

V gene TRBV19 combines with J gene TRBJ2-7; D tentatively reads TRBD1 or TRBD2 (6 bases each). Germline lookup yields CDR1 LNHDA and CDR2 SQIVND (reference sequence). The V end lost 5 bases, the J end lost 0 bases, and 17 bases lay between the germline ends. The CDR3 runs to 16 residues. The CDR3 spells CASSPKPGGLSYEQYF. In nucleotides, the CDR3 is TGTGCCAGTAGTCCCAAACCCGGGGGCCTCTCCTACGAGCAGTACTTC.

The gene calls are TRBV5-4 and TRBJ1-4, with D unresolved. From germline, CDR1 is SGHNT and CDR2 YYREEE (reference sequence). Trimming pared 0 bases from V and 7 bases from J, leaving 13 bases between. This CDR3 comprises 15 residues. CDR3 protein: CASSLGGRVGEKLFF. CDR3 nucleotide sequence: TGTGCCAGCAGCTTGGGAGGACGTGTGGGTGAAAAACTGTTTTTT.

A remark on this clone: The germline gene is not matched at one end of the junction; a read error may be the cause. V usage is TRBV7-3 and J usage is TRBJ2-2; tentatively, D is TRBD2 (5 bases). CDR3 size: 17 residues. The germline V gene encodes CDR1 SGHTA and CDR2 FQGTGA. CDR3 loop: CASSLKPGEGWTEELFF. The CDR3 DNA reads TGTGCCAGCAGCTTAAAACCGGGCGAGGGTTGGACCGAGGAGCTGTTTTTT.

The gene calls are TRBV5-1 and TRBJ2-2; weak D call: TRBD2 (7 bases). The CDR3 has 15 amino acids. The V and J ends lost 7 bases and 1 base respectively, with 14 bases between them. Looked up from germline, CDR1 is SGHRS and CDR2 is YFSETQ. The CDR3 DNA reads TGCGCCAGCGCCCAAGCGGGACAGAACACCGGGGAGCTGTTTTTT. Amino acids: CASAQAGQNTGELFF.

The CDR3 nucleotides read TGTGCCAGCAGTCTGGACAGGATCTATGGCTACACCTTC. This translates into CASSLDRIYGYTF. J is TRBJ1-2 and V is TRBV6-1, with TRBD1 matching 7 bases. The CDR3 covers 13 residues. V was pared by 5 bases and J by 4 bases, with 4 bases of the junction left unmatched. Germline CDR1 MNHNS, CDR2 SASEGT.

The V gene is TRBV7-9, the J gene TRBJ1-2; D call uncertain. V was cut by 6 bases and J by 7 bases, with 18 bases left in between. In germline, CDR1 is SEHNR, CDR2 FQNEAQ (reference sequence). CDR3 length: 14 residues. Here the CDR3 DNA reads TGTGCCAGCAGATCACTATCGGCCTTGGGTGGCTACACCTTC. This encodes CASRSLSALGGYTF.

The chain has TRBV2 and TRBJ2-5; D gene unclear. The ends were cut back, 6 bases at V and 5 bases at J, with 25 bases in the middle. The CDR3 runs to 17 residues. Germline CDR1 SNHLY, CDR2 FYNNEI. The CDR3 protein is CASRGGNSNSPSETQYF. The CDR3 region has the DNA TGTGCCAGCAGAGGTGGGAACAGTAACTCCCCGTCGGAGACCCAGTACTTC.

The chain uses TRBV5-4 and TRBJ2-3, with TRBD2 identical over 7 bases. Germline assignment: CDR1 SGHNT and CDR2 YYREEE (reference sequence). The length of the CDR3 is 15 residues. V trimming: 0 bases; J trimming: 5 bases; junction bases outside the gene matches: 6. DNA of the CDR3: TGTGCCAGCAGCTTGGCCAGGGCTAGCGGAGATACGCAGTATTTT. It translates to CASSLARASGDTQYF.

This clone was counted a single time. The chain uses TRBV4-3 and TRBJ2-3, with D uncertain. Germline CDR1 reads LGHNA; CDR2 reads YSLEER. The V gene lost 4 bases and the J gene lost 5 bases, with 16 bases spanning the gap. CDR3 size: 15 residues. Here the CDR3 reads CASSPLVSDKDTQYF. The CDR3 DNA is TGCGCCAGCAGCCCCCTCGTGAGTGACAAAGATACGCAGTATTTT.

The count of this clone is one. The J gene is TRBJ2-5, the V gene TRBV11-3, with TRBD1 identical over 11 bases. The CDR3 extends over 18 amino acids. With V trimmed by 5 bases and J by 0 bases, 11 bases remained unmatched. CDR1 and CDR2 from the germline V gene are SGHNT and YENEEA. The CDR3 nucleotides are TGTGCCAGCAGCCCAGGACAGGGGGCTTCTGTCCACCAAGAGACCCAGTACTTC. This sequence encodes CASSPGQGASVHQETQYF.

This clone was detected once. V is TRBV29-1 and J is TRBJ2-2; no clear D gene. Germline CDR1 reads SQVTM; CDR2 reads ANQGSEA. V gave up 5 bases and J gave up 7 bases, with 14 bases separating them. The CDR3 totals 13 residues. DNA of the CDR3: TGCAGCGTTTTGGATGACGATATCGGGGAGCTGTTTTTT. Translated, it gives CSVLDDDIGELFF.

The genes are TRBV10-3 and TRBJ1-1; 7 bases match TRBD1. The V and J ends lost 6 bases and 1 base, in that order; junction bases with no gene match: 8. There are 15 residues in the CDR3. Germline-derived CDR1 and CDR2 are ENHRY and SYGVKD. The CDR3 sequence: CAISSGTARNTEAFF. The CDR3 DNA reads as TGTGCCATCAGCTCCGGGACAGCCAGGAACACTGAAGCTTTCTTT.